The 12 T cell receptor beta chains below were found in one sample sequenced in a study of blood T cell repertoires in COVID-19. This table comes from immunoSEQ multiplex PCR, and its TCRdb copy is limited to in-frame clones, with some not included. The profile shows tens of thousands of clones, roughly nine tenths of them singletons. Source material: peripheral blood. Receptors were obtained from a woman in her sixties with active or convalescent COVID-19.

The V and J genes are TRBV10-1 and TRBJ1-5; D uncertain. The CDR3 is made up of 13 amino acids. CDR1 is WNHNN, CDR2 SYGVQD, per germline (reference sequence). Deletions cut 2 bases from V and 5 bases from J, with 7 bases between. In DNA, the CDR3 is TGCGCCAGCAGTGAGGCGGTACATCAGCCCCAGCATTTT. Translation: CASSEAVHQPQHF.

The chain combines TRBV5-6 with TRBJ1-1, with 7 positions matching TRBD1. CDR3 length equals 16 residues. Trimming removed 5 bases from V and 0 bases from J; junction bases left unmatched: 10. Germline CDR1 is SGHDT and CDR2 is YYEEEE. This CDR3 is CASRHEQGLMNTEAFF. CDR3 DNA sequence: TGTGCCAGCAGGCACGAACAGGGGCTGATGAACACTGAAGCTTTCTTT. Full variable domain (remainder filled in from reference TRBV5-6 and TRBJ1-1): DAGVTQSPTHLIKTRGQQVTLRCSPKSGHDTVSWYQQALGQGPQFIFQYYEEEERQRGNFPDRFSGHQFPNYSSELNVNALLLGDSALYLCASRHEQGLMNTEAFFGQGTRLTVV.

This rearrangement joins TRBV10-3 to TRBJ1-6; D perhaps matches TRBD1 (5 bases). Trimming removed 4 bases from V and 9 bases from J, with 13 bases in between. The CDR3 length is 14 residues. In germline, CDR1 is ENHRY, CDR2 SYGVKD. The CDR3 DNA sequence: TGTGCCATCAGTGTTAATGCGGGGGGTTCACCCCTCCACTTT. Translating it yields CAISVNAGGSPLHF.

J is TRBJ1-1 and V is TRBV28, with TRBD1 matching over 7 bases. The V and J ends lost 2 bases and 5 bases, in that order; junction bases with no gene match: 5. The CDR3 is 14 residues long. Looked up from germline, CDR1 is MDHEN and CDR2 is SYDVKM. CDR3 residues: CASSLRTGGTEAFF. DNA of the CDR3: TGTGCCAGCAGTTTAAGGACAGGAGGGACTGAAGCTTTCTTT.

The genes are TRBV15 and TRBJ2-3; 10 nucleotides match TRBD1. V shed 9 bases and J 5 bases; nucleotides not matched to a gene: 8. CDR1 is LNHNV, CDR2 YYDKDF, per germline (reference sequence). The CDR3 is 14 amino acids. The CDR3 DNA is TGTGCCACGGCGGGGACAGGGGTTCGAGATACGCAGTATTTT. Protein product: CATAGTGVRDTQYF.

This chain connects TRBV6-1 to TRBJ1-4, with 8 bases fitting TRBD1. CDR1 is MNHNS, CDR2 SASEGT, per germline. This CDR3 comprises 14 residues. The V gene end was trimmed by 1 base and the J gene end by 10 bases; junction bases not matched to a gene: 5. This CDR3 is CASSEDNRGVKLFF. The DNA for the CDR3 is TGTGCCAGCAGTGAAGATAACAGGGGGGTAAAACTGTTTTTT.

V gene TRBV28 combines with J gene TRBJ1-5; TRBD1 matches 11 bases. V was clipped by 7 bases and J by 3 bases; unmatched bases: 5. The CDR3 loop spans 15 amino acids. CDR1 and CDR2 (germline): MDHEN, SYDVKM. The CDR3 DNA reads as TGTGCCAGCACGGGGACAGGGGGATACAATCAGCCCCAGCATTTT. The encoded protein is CASTGTGGYNQPQHF.

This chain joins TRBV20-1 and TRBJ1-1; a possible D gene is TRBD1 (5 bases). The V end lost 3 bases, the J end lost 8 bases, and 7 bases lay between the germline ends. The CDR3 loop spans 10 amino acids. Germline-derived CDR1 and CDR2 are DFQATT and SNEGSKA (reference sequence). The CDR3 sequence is CSARGGEAFF. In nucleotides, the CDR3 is TGCAGTGCTAGGGGGGGGGAAGCTTTCTTT.

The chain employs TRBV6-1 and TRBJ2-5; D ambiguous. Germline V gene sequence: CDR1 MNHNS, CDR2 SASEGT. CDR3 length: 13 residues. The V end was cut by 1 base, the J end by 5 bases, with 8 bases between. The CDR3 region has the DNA TGTGCCAGCAGTGAAGTGTTGGGCGAGACCCAGTACTTC. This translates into CASSEVLGETQYF.

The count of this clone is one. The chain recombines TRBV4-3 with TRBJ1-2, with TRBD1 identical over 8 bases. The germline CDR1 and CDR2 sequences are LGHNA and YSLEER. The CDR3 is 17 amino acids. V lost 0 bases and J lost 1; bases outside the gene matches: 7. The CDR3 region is CASSQEFAGGFNYGYTF. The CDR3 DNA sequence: TGCGCCAGCAGCCAAGAGTTCGCAGGGGGCTTTAACTATGGCTACACCTTC.

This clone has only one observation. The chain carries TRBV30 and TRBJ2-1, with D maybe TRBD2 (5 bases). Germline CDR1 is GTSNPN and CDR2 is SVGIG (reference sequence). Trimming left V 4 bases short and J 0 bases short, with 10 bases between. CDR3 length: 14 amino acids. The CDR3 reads CAWTGRSSYNEQFF. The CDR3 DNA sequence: TGTGCCTGGACGGGGAGAAGCTCCTACAATGAGCAGTTCTTC.

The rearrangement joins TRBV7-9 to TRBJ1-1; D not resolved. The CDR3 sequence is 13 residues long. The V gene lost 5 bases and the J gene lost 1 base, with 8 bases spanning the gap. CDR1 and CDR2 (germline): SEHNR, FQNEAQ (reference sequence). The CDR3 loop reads CASSPYGNTEAFF. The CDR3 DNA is TGTGCCAGCAGCCCGTACGGGAACACTGAAGCTTTCTTT.